This TCR beta chain was found in a study of technical replicates of blood from several donors. The method was immunoSEQ multiplex PCR; TCRdb's version includes in-frame clones alone and lacks a portion of them. The sample holds 15,000 to 20,000 clones, about nine tenths seen once. The CDR3 is 14 residues long. The V gene end was trimmed by 6 bases and the J gene end by 2 bases; junction bases not matched to a gene: 4. The germline V gene encodes CDR1 MNHEY and CDR2 SMNVEV (reference sequence). This chain connects TRBV27 to TRBJ2-7, with TRBD1 matching 10 bases. The sequenced material came from PBMCs. This clonotype was sampled from a human donor in good health. The CDR3 loop is CASSRGQGAYEQYF. CDR3 nucleotide sequence: TGTGCCAGCAGCCGAGGACAGGGGGCCTACGAGCAGTACTTC.